Below, 26 T cell receptor beta chains from the same sample are listed, as sequenced in a study of T cells in Graves' hyperthyroidism and ophthalmopathy. Template material for amplifying TCR beta CDR3 regions consisted of RNA transcripts. The study used the HTBI primer set for a first-round RT-PCR of the TCR CDR3. TCRdb itself ran the multiplex PCR reads through MiXCR, one entry per CDR3 protein. The sample yields under 550,000 distinct CDR3 sequences, 12% to 15% seen once. Sequencing used blood. Source of these receptors: a young woman with Graves' hyperthyroidism.

This clonotype was seen repeatedly, ten times or more. The chain employs TRBV10-3 and TRBJ2-1, with 7 bases fitting TRBD2. Germline assignment: CDR1 ENHRY and CDR2 SYGVKD. This CDR3 is built from 13 residues. Trimming cost V 10 bases and J 6 bases; bases outside gene matches: 9. CDR3 bases: TGTGCCACTGGACTAGGGGCCGTCAATGAGCAGTTCTTC. Its translation is CATGLGAVNEQFF.

This clonotype was observed at least ten times. The chain links TRBV18 to TRBJ2-3, with D possibly TRBD2 on 6 matching bases. This CDR3 contains 17 residues. Germline V gene data show CDR1 as KGHSH and CDR2 as LQKENI. Trimming took 0 bases from V and 2 from J, leaving 15 bases between them. The chain's CDR3 is CASSPPRVAENTDTQYF. CDR3 DNA: TGTGCCAGCTCACCACCGCGAGTAGCGGAGAACACAGATACGCAGTATTTT.

This clonotype was detected many times. The rearrangement uses TRBV5-6 and TRBJ2-5; TRBD1 might be the D (6 bases). Deletions cut 0 bases from V and 5 bases from J, with 11 bases between. Germline V gene data show CDR1 as SGHDT and CDR2 as YYEEEE. CDR3 size: 14 residues. This chain's CDR3 is CASSLVAGAETQYF. CDR3 coding DNA: TGTGCCAGCAGCTTGGTTGCAGGGGCGGAGACCCAGTACTTC.

The table lists this clonotype with many counts. This rearrangement joins TRBV27 to TRBJ2-2; 10 nucleotides match TRBD2. From germline, CDR1 is MNHEY and CDR2 SMNVEV (reference sequence). The V and J ends lost 1 base and 0 bases, in that order; junction bases with no gene match: 5. The CDR3 is 18 residues long. The CDR3 DNA follows: TGTGCCAGCAGTTTATGGTTAGCGGGAGGTTCGAACACCGGGGAGCTGTTTTTT. This sequence encodes CASSLWLAGGSNTGELFF.

This clonotype occurred a few times. The rearrangement joins TRBV3-1 to TRBJ1-6; D is unresolved. CDR3 length: 14 amino acids. Germline CDR1 LGHDT, CDR2 YNNKEL (reference sequence). The V and J ends lost 5 bases and 10 bases respectively, with 15 bases between them. CDR3 sequence reads: CASSSPGRGSPLHF. The CDR3, as DNA: TGTGCCAGCAGCAGTCCAGGAAGAGGATCACCCCTCCACTTT. Supplemented by reference TRBV3-1 and TRBJ1-6, the full variable domain reads DTAVSQTPKYLVTQMGNDKSIKCEQNLGHDTMYWYKQDSKKFLKIMFSYNNKELIINETVPNRFSPKSPDKAHLNLHINSLELGDSAVYFCASSSPGRGSPLHFGNGTRLTVT.

This clonotype appeared many times. V usage is TRBV18 and J usage is TRBJ2-7; 9 bases fit TRBD1. From germline, CDR1 is KGHSH and CDR2 LQKENI. The V segment lost 1 base and the J segment 6 bases; nucleotides outside the gene matches: 13. This CDR3 region has 17 residues. The CDR3 spells CASSPLGSGTGLIEQYF. The CDR3, as DNA: TGTGCCAGCTCACCACTAGGATCCGGGACAGGGTTAATCGAGCAGTACTTC.

This clonotype was counted at least ten times. V is TRBV6-1 and J is TRBJ1-1; D unclear. V dropped 1 base and J dropped 1 base, with 10 bases sitting between them. The CDR3 has 15 residues. In germline, CDR1 is MNHNS, CDR2 SASEGT. The CDR3 nucleotides read TGTGCCAGCAGTGAAGGAGGACCCGCGAACACTGAAGCTTTCTTT. Translating it yields CASSEGGPANTEAFF.

This clonotype was counted many times. This chain uses TRBV28 with TRBJ1-2; weak D call: TRBD1 (6 bases). The CDR3 is 13 amino acids. In germline, CDR1 is MDHEN, CDR2 SYDVKM. V gave up 4 bases and J gave up 9 bases, with 15 bases separating them. The CDR3 protein is CASSSPGGRSYTF. Written as DNA, the CDR3 is TGTGCCAGCAGTTCTCCGGGGGGGCGAAGCTACACCTTC.

This clonotype was observed at least ten times. V usage is TRBV6-1 and J usage is TRBJ1-1, with 9 bases identical to TRBD1. The trim removed 5 bases at V and 5 bases at J, leaving 9 bases unmatched. CDR3 length: 15 residues. Germline V CDR1 and CDR2: MNHNS, SASEGT. The CDR3 region is CASSTPGQGRTEAFF. CDR3 in DNA: TGTGCCAGCAGTACCCCGGGACAGGGAAGGACTGAAGCTTTCTTT.

This clonotype was seen many times. The V call is TRBV30, the J call TRBJ1-2; D gene unclear. This CDR3 has 12 amino acids. Germline values: CDR1 GTSNPN, CDR2 SVGIG (reference sequence). The V and J ends lost 1 base and 1 base respectively, with 4 bases between them. The CDR3 reads CAWSDSNYGYTF. DNA of the CDR3: TGTGCCTGGAGTGACAGTAACTATGGCTACACCTTC.

Ten or more counts support this clonotype. The V and J genes are TRBV11-3 and TRBJ2-5, with 13 bases lining up with TRBD2. Germline V gene lookup returns CDR1 SGHNT and CDR2 YENEEA. This CDR3 has 14 amino acids. With 10 bases clipped from V and 5 bases from J, the junction kept 7 bases outside the gene matches. This CDR3 reads CATRGTSGNETQYF. The CDR3 region has the DNA TGTGCCACCAGAGGGACTAGCGGGAATGAGACCCAGTACTTC.

The rearrangement links TRBV20-1 to TRBJ1-5; a weak D match, TRBD1 (6 bases). The CDR3 contains 14 residues. CDR1 is DFQATT, CDR2 SNEGSKA, per germline (reference sequence). With 3 bases removed from V and 6 bases from J, the gap between germline ends came to 15 bases. The CDR3 DNA reads as TGCAGTGCTAGGGAAACAGGGTCGGGTCAGCCCCAGCATTTT. Translated, it gives CSARETGSGQPQHF.

This clonotype has only a few counts. The V call is TRBV6-1, the J call TRBJ1-3; no definite D call. Trimming took off 4 bases at V and 4 bases at J, with 17 bases between the two ends. From germline, CDR1 is MNHNS and CDR2 SASEGT. This CDR3 region has 16 residues. The CDR3 bases are TGTGCCAGCAGTGCGGCCGGGCCACTCGTGGGAAACACCATATATTTT. This gives the protein CASSAAGPLVGNTIYF.

The chain carries TRBV27 and TRBJ2-7; no clear D gene. There are 16 residues in the CDR3. Trimming left V 0 bases short and J 1 base short, with 13 bases between. Germline CDR1 MNHEY, CDR2 SMNVEV (reference sequence). DNA of the CDR3: TGTGCCAGCAGTTTATCGGGCTACCGAGCATCCTACGAGCAGTACTTC. Its translation is CASSLSGYRASYEQYF.

The table lists this clonotype with a few counts. The J gene is TRBJ2-4, the V gene TRBV5-6; D is unclear. CDR3 length equals 18 residues. From germline, CDR1 is SGHDT and CDR2 YYEEEE. V lost 4 bases to trimming and J lost 0 bases, with 20 bases between them. CDR3: CASSNPERFIGAKNIQYF. In DNA form, the CDR3 reads TGTGCCAGCAGCAACCCCGAAAGGTTCATTGGAGCCAAAAACATTCAGTACTTC.

This rearrangement joins TRBV11-2 to TRBJ1-6; D is uncertain. The length of the CDR3 is 17 residues. Germline CDR1 and CDR2: SGHAT and FQNNGV. V gave up 2 bases and J gave up 2 bases, with 13 bases separating them. DNA of the CDR3: TGTGCCAGCAGCTTATCCCGAAACCCGACCTATAATTCACCCCTCCACTTT. It encodes CASSLSRNPTYNSPLHF.

The chain carries TRBV9 and TRBJ1-2, with D hard to call. The CDR3 sequence is 14 residues long. V was clipped by 3 bases and J by 3 bases, with 12 bases between them. Germline V gene data show CDR1 as SGDLS and CDR2 as YYNGEE. The CDR3 bases are TGTGCCAGCAGCGCCGGAGGCTTGGACTATGGCTACACCTTC. Its protein is CASSAGGLDYGYTF.

The table lists this clonotype with many counts. CDR3 bases: TGTGCCAGCAGTTTTGGACAGCGCGATGGCTACACCTTC. Encoded protein: CASSFGQRDGYTF. The V gene is TRBV12-3 or TRBV12-4, the J gene TRBJ1-2; D perhaps matches TRBD1 (6 bases). The CDR3 covers 13 residues. V dropped 3 bases and J dropped 6 bases, with 11 bases sitting between them.

This clonotype was recorded at least ten times. The rearrangement joins TRBV6-1 to TRBJ2-1, with 10 positions matching TRBD2. This CDR3 contains 15 residues. Germline V gene data show CDR1 as MNHNS and CDR2 as SASEGT. V shed 4 bases and J 5 bases; nucleotides not matched to a gene: 5. The CDR3 sequence is CASSGLAGGHNEQFF. The CDR3, as DNA: TGTGCCAGCAGTGGATTAGCGGGAGGCCACAATGAGCAGTTCTTC.

Remarks on this clonotype: At one end, the junction sequence differs from germline, possibly due to a read error. The chain has TRBV11-2 and TRBJ1-1, with D tentatively TRBD1 (6 bases). The CDR3 is 15 amino acids. Germline V gene sequence: CDR1 SGHAT, CDR2 FQNNGV. The CDR3 protein is CASSQLGHTNTEAFF. The DNA of the CDR3 is TGCGCCAGCAGCCAACTGGGACACACGAACACTGAAGCTTTCTTT. Full variable domain (outside the CDR3, taken from reference TRBV11-2 and TRBJ1-1): EAGVAQSPRYKIIEKRQSVAFWCNPISGHATLYWYQQILGQGPKLLIQFQNNGVVDDSQLPKDRFSAERLKGVDSTLKIQPAKLEDSAVYLCASSQLGHTNTEAFFGQGTRLTVV.

Comment on this clonotype: One end of the junction does not line up with germline, which may come from a read error. The chain has TRBV5-1 and TRBJ2-2; no clear D gene. Germline V lookup: CDR1 SGHRS, CDR2 YFSETQ. The CDR3 has 15 amino acids. CDR3: CASSVADGPTGELFF. CDR3 bases: TGTGCCAGCAGCGTAGCCGACGGTCCCACCGGGGAGCTGTTTTTT.

This clonotype was recorded many times. The chain uses TRBV19 and TRBJ2-3, with a tentative D call TRBD2 (6 bases). The CDR3 is 13 amino acids. The germline V and J ends were trimmed by 3 bases and 6 bases, with 10 bases remaining between them. CDR1 and CDR2 (germline): LNHDA, SQIVND (reference sequence). CDR3 loop: CASSITGGDTQYF. CDR3 nucleotides: TGTGCCAGTAGTATTACAGGAGGGGATACGCAGTATTTT.

This clonotype was seen more than once but under ten times. The chain is built from TRBV5-4 and TRBJ2-7; D uncertain. Trimming took off 0 bases at V and 7 bases at J, with 11 bases between the two ends. CDR1 SGHNT and CDR2 YYREEE come from the germline V gene (reference sequence). The CDR3 loop spans 13 amino acids. The DNA for the CDR3 is TGTGCCAGCAGCTTGGAGAGGCCTTCTGAGCAGTACTTC. Translation gives CASSLERPSEQYF.

The V and J genes are TRBV20-1 and TRBJ2-1; 9 bases agree with TRBD2. This CDR3 region has 18 residues. Germline values: CDR1 DFQATT, CDR2 SNEGSKA (reference sequence). V gave up 3 bases and J gave up 1 base; unmatched junction bases: 13. CDR3 amino acids: CSASGTGVAGASYNEQFF. CDR3 in DNA: TGCAGTGCTAGCGGCACGGGAGTAGCGGGAGCGTCCTACAATGAGCAGTTCTTC.

The chain couples TRBV3-1 to TRBJ2-1; 9 positions match TRBD1. This CDR3 is 17 amino acids long. The junction had 9 bases not matched to a gene; V was cut back by 0 bases and J by 6 bases. Germline V gene data show CDR1 as LGHDT and CDR2 as YNNKEL (reference sequence). The CDR3 nucleotides are TGTGCCAGCAGCCAAGATATAGGGACAGGGTTTTCCAATGAGCAGTTCTTC. Its protein product is CASSQDIGTGFSNEQFF.

V and J are TRBV6-1 and TRBJ2-3; D ambiguous. The germline V and J ends were trimmed by 2 bases and 1 base, with 10 bases remaining between them. Germline CDR1 MNHNS, CDR2 SASEGT. CDR3 length: 15 amino acids. The DNA of the CDR3 is TGTGCCAGCAGTGAAAAAGTGTGGGGCACAGATACGCAGTATTTT. Amino acids: CASSEKVWGTDTQYF.